Below, 22 T cell receptor beta chains from the same sample are listed, as sequenced in a study of vaccination effects on CD4 cells after COVID-19. Antigens for these TCRs are unknown. Before sequencing, viral peptide pools were used by the ViraFEST assay to expand antigen-specific CD4+ T cells. Subsequent to a culture period of about ten days, CD4+ T cells were isolated. Everyone in the study got two shots of either the BNT162b2 or mRNA-1273 vaccine. Sequencing was performed with immunoSEQ multiplex PCR; in TCRdb, only in-frame clones are kept and a portion is missing. The sample has about 25,000 clones; roughly three quarters are singletons. The source was CD4+ T cells from PBMCs cultured with SARS-CoV-2 spike peptides, collected after COVID-19 vaccination. The receptors come from a human donor who received a COVID-19 vaccine.

The V gene is TRBV5-4, the J gene TRBJ2-7; D may be TRBD1 (6 bases). Deletions cut 4 bases from V and 0 bases from J, with 11 bases between. This CDR3 is built from 14 residues. Germline-derived CDR1 and CDR2 are SGHNT and YYREEE (reference sequence). The CDR3 nucleotides are TGTGCCAGCAGCATTACAGGGTCCTCCTACGAGCAGTACTTC. Protein product: CASSITGSSYEQYF.

J is TRBJ2-7 and V is TRBV3-1 (or the pseudogene TRBV3-2); D remains ambiguous. V was clipped by 4 bases and J by 7 bases, with 8 bases between them. CDR3 length: 11 residues. CDR1 and CDR2 from the germline V gene are LGHDT and YNNKEL (reference sequence). The CDR3 loop reads CASSRSREQYF. The CDR3 DNA is TGTGCCAGCAGCCGCTCTCGGGAGCAGTACTTC.

This clone has a handful of counts. The genes are TRBV12-3 or TRBV12-4 and TRBJ1-2, with 8 nucleotides matching TRBD1. This CDR3 contains 13 residues. V was clipped by 3 bases and J by 6 bases; unmatched bases: 3. The CDR3 spells CASSFRGPHGYTF. The CDR3 DNA reads TGTGCCAGCAGTTTCAGGGGGCCTCATGGCTACACCTTC.

V is TRBV3-1 (or the pseudogene TRBV3-2) and J is TRBJ1-3; D perhaps matches TRBD1 (6 bases). V lost 5 bases and J 4 bases, leaving 21 bases between the germline ends. This CDR3 contains 17 residues. The germline V gene encodes CDR1 LGHDT and CDR2 YNNKEL (reference sequence). The CDR3 coding sequence is TGTGCCAGCAGCTTTCATGCCGGGACACAAGCCGGAAACACCATATATTTT. Its translation is CASSFHAGTQAGNTIYF.

The chain couples TRBV10-3 to TRBJ2-7; 10 nucleotides align to TRBD1. Germline V gene data show CDR1 as ENHRY and CDR2 as SYGVKD. CDR3 length equals 15 residues. The trim removed 7 bases at V and 5 bases at J, leaving 11 bases unmatched. CDR3 region: CAIINPGTGVHEQYF. The CDR3 DNA reads TGTGCCATCATCAACCCTGGGACAGGGGTCCACGAGCAGTACTTC.

The chain carries TRBV10-3 and TRBJ2-3; 7 bases line up with TRBD2. The germline CDR1 and CDR2 sequences are ENHRY and SYGVKD. V shed 8 bases and J 5 bases; nucleotides not matched to a gene: 7. This CDR3 comprises 13 residues. The CDR3 sequence is CAIVAGDLDTQYF. DNA of the CDR3: TGTGCCATCGTTGCGGGAGATTTAGATACGCAGTATTTT.

The gene calls are TRBV6-5 and TRBJ1-5; D remains unclear. This CDR3 comprises 13 residues. Germline-derived CDR1 and CDR2 are MNHEY and SVGAGI. V was clipped by 4 bases and J by 1 base, with 5 bases between them. The CDR3 is CASSSESNQPQHF. The CDR3 nucleotides are TGTGCCAGCAGTTCAGAGAGCAATCAGCCCCAGCATTTT.

The CDR3 DNA reads as TGCGCCAGCAGCCTAAAGGGACAGGGAGGTTCACCCCTCCACTTT. This encodes CASSLKGQGGSPLHF. The V and J genes are TRBV5-1 and TRBJ1-6, with 9 bases matching TRBD1. Germline V gives CDR1 SGHRS, CDR2 YFSETQ. The CDR3 contains 15 residues. Trimming took 4 bases from V and 9 from J; bases not matched to a gene: 8.

This sequence joins TRBV5-1 and TRBJ2-7; 8 bases fit TRBD1. The CDR3 spans 14 residues. Per germline, CDR1 SGHRS and CDR2 YFSETQ. J lost 6 bases, V lost 0 bases, and 5 bases had no gene match. CDR3 DNA: TGCGCCAGCAGCTTGGCTGGGACAGGAGCCGAGCAGTACTTC. Protein product: CASSLAGTGAEQYF.

This chain links TRBV29-1 with TRBJ2-1; D gene ambiguous. The CDR3 loop spans 11 amino acids. The germline V gene encodes CDR1 SQVTM and CDR2 ANQGSEA. V was shortened by 6 bases and J by 4 bases, with 7 bases between the two germline ends. CDR3 region: CSVVDYNEQFF. DNA for the CDR3: TGCAGCGTAGTAGATTACAATGAGCAGTTCTTC.

The CDR3 loop is CASSEGGSQETQYF. In DNA, the CDR3 is TGCGCCAGCAGTGAGGGGGGCTCACAAGAGACCCAGTACTTC. The chain is built from TRBV10-1 and TRBJ2-5, with D maybe TRBD1 (6 bases). The CDR3 covers 14 residues. Germline CDR1 WNHNN, CDR2 SYGVQD (reference sequence). The V gene lost 2 bases and the J gene lost 2 bases, with 9 bases spanning the gap.

The chain uses TRBV11-2 and TRBJ2-7; 8 positions match TRBD2. J was trimmed by 0 bases and V by 3 bases; bases with no gene match: 7. The CDR3 runs to 16 residues. Germline loops: CDR1 SGHAT, CDR2 FQNNGV. The CDR3 DNA sequence: TGTGCCAGCAGCTTGGGGCTAGCGGGCCTCTCCTACGAGCAGTACTTC. It translates to CASSLGLAGLSYEQYF.

The V gene is TRBV6-6, the J gene TRBJ1-5, with D hard to call. The germline gives CDR1 MNHNY, CDR2 SVGAGI (reference sequence). Trimming shortened V by 0 bases and J by 1 base, and 7 bases separated the two germline ends. The CDR3 sequence is 15 residues long. This CDR3 is CASSYSGRSNQPQHF. CDR3 nucleotides: TGTGCCAGCAGTTACTCAGGTCGGAGCAATCAGCCCCAGCATTTT.

The CDR3 DNA reads TGTGCCAGCAGCCACCTCCGGACAGGGGTTAGCTATGGCTACACCTTC. Protein sequence: CASSHLRTGVSYGYTF. The rearrangement uses TRBV3-1 (or the pseudogene TRBV3-2) and TRBJ1-2; TRBD1 matches 9 bases. V trimming: 3 bases; J trimming: 4 bases; junction bases outside the gene matches: 9. This CDR3 is built from 16 residues. Germline lookup yields CDR1 LGHDT and CDR2 YNNKEL (reference sequence).

The rearrangement joins TRBV6-5 to TRBJ1-4, with D perhaps matching TRBD1 (6 bases). V was clipped by 8 bases and J by 2 bases, with 12 bases between them. This CDR3 region has 14 residues. Germline CDR1 and CDR2: MNHEY and SVGAGI. CDR3 DNA: TGTGCCAGCGCCAGGGGTTGGACTAATGAAAAACTGTTTTTT. It encodes CASARGWTNEKLFF.

V is TRBV7-6 and J is TRBJ2-3; 7 bases map to TRBD1. The CDR3 sequence is 15 residues long. The V gene's germline CDR1 is SGHVS and CDR2 FNYEAQ. V lost 0 bases, J lost 1 base, and 1 base stayed unmatched. CDR3 nucleotides: TGTGCCAGCAGCTTAGCGCAGGGGGGCACAGATACGCAGTATTTT. It yields the protein CASSLAQGGTDTQYF.

The chain is built from TRBV23-1 and TRBJ2-7; D may be TRBD1 (7 bases). TRBV23-1 is an ORF; its function is uncertain. The V and J ends lost 4 bases and 13 bases respectively, with 23 bases between them. The CDR3 is 14 amino acids. The CDR3: CASSLGGQPTSGYF. In nucleotides, the CDR3 is TGCGCCAGCAGTCTCGGGGGACAGCCTACCTCGGGTTACTTC.

CDR3 DNA: TGTGCCAGCAGTGAATGGGATCGGGAGACCCAGTACTTC. Translating gives CASSEWDRETQYF. The rearrangement joins TRBV2 to TRBJ2-5; no definite D call. CDR1 is SNHLY, CDR2 FYNNEI, per germline. The CDR3 has 13 residues. Trimming shortened V by 2 bases and J by 5 bases, and 9 bases separated the two germline ends.

The chain joins TRBV14 to TRBJ2-5; D uncertain. The V and J ends lost 0 bases and 4 bases respectively, with 9 bases between them. This CDR3 is built from 14 residues. Germline-derived CDR1 and CDR2 are SGHDN and FVKESK. The CDR3 spells CASSQDSGRETQYF. The CDR3 region has the DNA TGTGCCAGCAGCCAAGATTCGGGTAGAGAGACCCAGTACTTC.

This clone showed up just once. J is TRBJ2-1 and V is TRBV3-1 (or the pseudogene TRBV3-2); no clear D gene. This CDR3 contains 14 residues. V was cut by 1 base and J by 2 bases, with 6 bases left in between. Germline V gene lookup returns CDR1 LGHDT and CDR2 YNNKEL (reference sequence). The CDR3 spells CASSQAQPYNEQFF. CDR3 DNA: TGTGCCAGCAGCCAAGCACAGCCCTACAATGAGCAGTTCTTC.

The rearrangement links TRBV14 to TRBJ2-5; possible D gene TRBD2, 6 bases. V was pared by 4 bases and J by 5 bases, with 20 bases between. Per germline, CDR1 SGHDN and CDR2 FVKESK. The CDR3 covers 16 residues. The CDR3 spells CASSPQIGGYGETQYF. As DNA, the CDR3 is TGTGCCAGCAGCCCTCAAATCGGGGGTTATGGGGAGACCCAGTACTTC.

The chain carries TRBV5-6 and TRBJ2-1; 10 bases agree with TRBD1. The CDR3 length is 14 residues. Germline loops: CDR1 SGHDT, CDR2 YYEEEE. V shed 4 bases, J shed 9 bases, and the junction held 7 bases outside the gene matches. As DNA, the CDR3 is TGTGCCAGCAGCCCGGGACAGGGGTTAAGTGAGCAGTTCTTC. It is translated as CASSPGQGLSEQFF.